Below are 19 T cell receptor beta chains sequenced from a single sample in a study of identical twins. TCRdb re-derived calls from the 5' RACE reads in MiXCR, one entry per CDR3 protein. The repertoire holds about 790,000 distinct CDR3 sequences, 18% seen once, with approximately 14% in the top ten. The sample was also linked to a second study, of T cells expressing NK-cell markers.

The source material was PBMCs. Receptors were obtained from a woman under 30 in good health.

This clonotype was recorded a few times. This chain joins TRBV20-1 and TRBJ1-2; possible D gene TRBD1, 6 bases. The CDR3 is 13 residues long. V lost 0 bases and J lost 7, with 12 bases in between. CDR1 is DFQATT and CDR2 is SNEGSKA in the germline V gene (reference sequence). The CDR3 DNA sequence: TGCAGTGCTAGAGACCTCCGGGACACTGGCTACACCTTC. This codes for CSARDLRDTGYTF.

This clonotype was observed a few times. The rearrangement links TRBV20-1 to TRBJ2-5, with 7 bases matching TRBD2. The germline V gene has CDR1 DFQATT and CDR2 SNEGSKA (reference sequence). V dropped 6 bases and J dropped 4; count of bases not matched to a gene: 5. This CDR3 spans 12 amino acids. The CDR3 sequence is CSAGLVGETQYF. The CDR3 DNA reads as TGCAGTGCCGGACTAGTAGGAGAGACCCAGTACTTC.

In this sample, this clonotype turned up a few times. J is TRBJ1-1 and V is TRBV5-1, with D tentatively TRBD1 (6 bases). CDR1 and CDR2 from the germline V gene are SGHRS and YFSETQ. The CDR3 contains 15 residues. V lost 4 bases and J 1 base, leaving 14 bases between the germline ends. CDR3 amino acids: CASSPGGGRNTEAFF. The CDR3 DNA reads TGCGCCAGCAGCCCGGGTGGGGGGCGGAACACTGAAGCTTTCTTT.

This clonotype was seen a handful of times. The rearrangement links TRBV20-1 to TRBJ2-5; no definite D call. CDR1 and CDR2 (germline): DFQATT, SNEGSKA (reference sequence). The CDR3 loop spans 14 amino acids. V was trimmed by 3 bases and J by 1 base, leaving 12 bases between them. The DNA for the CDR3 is TGCAGTGCTAGGAGGTTCGGAAGCCAAGAGACCCAGTACTTC. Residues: CSARRFGSQETQYF.

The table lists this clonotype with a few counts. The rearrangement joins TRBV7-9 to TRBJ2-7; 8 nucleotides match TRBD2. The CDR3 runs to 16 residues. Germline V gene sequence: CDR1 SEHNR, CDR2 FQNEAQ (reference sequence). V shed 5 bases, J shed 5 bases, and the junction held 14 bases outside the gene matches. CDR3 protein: CASSPQRGGNVNEQYF. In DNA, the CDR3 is TGTGCCAGCAGCCCCCAACGGGGGGGGAACGTTAACGAGCAGTACTTC.

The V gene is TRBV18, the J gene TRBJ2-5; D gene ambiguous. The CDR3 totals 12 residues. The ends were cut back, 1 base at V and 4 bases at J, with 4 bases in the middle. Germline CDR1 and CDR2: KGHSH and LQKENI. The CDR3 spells CASSPQVETQYF. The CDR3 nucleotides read TGTGCCAGCTCACCACAAGTAGAGACCCAGTACTTC.

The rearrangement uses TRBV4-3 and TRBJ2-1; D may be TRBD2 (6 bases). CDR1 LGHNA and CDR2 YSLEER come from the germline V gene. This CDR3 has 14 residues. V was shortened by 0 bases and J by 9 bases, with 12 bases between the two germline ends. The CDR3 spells CASSQDHTGGEQFF. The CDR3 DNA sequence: TGCGCCAGCAGCCAAGATCATACCGGGGGTGAGCAGTTCTTC.

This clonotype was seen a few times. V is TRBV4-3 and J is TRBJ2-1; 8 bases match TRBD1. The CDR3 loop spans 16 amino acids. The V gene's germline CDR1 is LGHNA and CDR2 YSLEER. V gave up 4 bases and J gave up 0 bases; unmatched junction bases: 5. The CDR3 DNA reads TGCGCCAGCAGCCCGAGGACAGGGCTCTCCTACAATGAGCAGTTCTTC. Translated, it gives CASSPRTGLSYNEQFF.

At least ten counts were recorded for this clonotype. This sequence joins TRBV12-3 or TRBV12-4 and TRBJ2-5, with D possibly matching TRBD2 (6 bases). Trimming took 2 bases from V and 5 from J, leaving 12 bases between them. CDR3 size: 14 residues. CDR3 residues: CASSLSGEWETQYF. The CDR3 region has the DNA TGTGCCAGCAGTTTATCGGGGGAATGGGAGACCCAGTACTTC.

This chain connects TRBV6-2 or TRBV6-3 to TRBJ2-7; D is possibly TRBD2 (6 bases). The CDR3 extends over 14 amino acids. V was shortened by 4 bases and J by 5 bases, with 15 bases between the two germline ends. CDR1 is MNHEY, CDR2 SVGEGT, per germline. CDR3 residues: CASSWGWGGNEQYF. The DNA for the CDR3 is TGTGCCAGCAGTTGGGGATGGGGAGGCAACGAGCAGTACTTC.

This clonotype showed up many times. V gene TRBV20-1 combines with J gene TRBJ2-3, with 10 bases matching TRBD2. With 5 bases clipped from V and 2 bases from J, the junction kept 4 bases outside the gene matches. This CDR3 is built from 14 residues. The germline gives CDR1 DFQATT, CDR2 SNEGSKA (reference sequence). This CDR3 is CSAPGLANTDTQYF. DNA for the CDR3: TGCAGTGCTCCGGGACTAGCGAACACAGATACGCAGTATTTT.

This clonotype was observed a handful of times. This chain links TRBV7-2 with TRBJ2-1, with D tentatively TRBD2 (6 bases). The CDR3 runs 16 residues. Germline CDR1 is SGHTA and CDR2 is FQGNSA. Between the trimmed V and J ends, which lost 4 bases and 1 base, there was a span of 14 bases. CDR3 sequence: CASSSTWAGSYNEQFF. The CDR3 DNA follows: TGTGCCAGCAGCTCCACTTGGGCGGGGTCCTACAATGAGCAGTTCTTC.

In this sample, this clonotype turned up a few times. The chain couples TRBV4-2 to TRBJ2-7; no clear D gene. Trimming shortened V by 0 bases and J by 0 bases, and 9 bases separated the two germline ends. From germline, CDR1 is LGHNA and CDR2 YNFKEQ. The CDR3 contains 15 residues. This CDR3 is CASSQESRGSYEQYF. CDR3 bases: TGTGCCAGCAGCCAAGAGTCTAGAGGCTCCTACGAGCAGTACTTC.

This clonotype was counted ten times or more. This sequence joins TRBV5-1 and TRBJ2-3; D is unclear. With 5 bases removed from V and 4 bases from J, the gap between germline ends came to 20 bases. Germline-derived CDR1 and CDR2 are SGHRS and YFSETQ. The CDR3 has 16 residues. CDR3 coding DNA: TGCGCCAGCAGTTTTGCCCCCGCCCAGACTGCAGATACGCAGTATTTT. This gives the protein CASSFAPAQTADTQYF. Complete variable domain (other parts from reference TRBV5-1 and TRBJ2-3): KAGVTQTPRYLIKTRGQQVTLSCSPISGHRSVSWYQQTPGQGLQFLFEYFSETQRNKGNFPGRFSGRQFSNSRSEMNVSTLELGDSALYLCASSFAPAQTADTQYFGPGTRLTVL.

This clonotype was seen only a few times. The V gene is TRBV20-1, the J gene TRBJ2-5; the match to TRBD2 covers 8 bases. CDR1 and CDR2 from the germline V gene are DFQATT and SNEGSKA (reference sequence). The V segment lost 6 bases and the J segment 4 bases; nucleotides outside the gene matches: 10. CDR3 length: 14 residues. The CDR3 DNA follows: TGCAGTGCCTCTCGGGGGGGGCAGGGAGAGACCCAGTACTTC. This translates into CSASRGGQGETQYF.

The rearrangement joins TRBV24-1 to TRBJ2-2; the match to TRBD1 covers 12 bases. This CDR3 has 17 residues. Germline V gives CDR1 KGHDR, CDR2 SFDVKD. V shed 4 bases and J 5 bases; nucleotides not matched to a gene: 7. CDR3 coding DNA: TGTGCCACCAGTGACACCGGGACAGGGGGCCGGACCGGGGAGCTGTTTTTT. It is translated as CATSDTGTGGRTGELFF.

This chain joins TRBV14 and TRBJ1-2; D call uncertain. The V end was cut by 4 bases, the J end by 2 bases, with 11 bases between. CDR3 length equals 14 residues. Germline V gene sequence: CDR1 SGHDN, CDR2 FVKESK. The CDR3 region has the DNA TGTGCCAGCAGCCTACGGGGAGACAACTATGGCTACACCTTC. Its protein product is CASSLRGDNYGYTF. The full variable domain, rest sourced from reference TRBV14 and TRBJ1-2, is EAGVTQFPSHSVIEKGQTVTLRCDPISGHDNLYWYRRVMGKEIKFLLHFVKESKQDESGMPNNRFLAERTGGTYSTLKVQPAELEDSGVYFCASSLRGDNYGYTFGSGTRLTVV.

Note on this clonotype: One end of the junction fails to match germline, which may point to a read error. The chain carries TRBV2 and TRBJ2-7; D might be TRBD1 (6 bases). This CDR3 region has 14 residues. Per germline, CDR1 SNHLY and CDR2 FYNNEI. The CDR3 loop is CASTEHREVGEQYF. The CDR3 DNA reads TGTGCCAGCACTGAACACAGGGAAGTAGGCGAGCAGTACTTC.

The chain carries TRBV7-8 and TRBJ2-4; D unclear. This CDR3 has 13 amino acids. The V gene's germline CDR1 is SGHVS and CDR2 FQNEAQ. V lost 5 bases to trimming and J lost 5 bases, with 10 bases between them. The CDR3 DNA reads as TGTGCCAGCAGCCCCCCGGGCCAAAACATTCAGTACTTC. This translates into CASSPPGQNIQYF.